This T cell receptor (beta chain) came from a study of shared clonotypes between healthy human individuals. Study details: The donors, two women and a few men, were aged 18 to 49.

Study-level points and caveats: Among the subsets, naive ones generally showed larger estimated richness than memory ones.

The trim removed 5 bases at V and 12 bases at J, leaving 5 bases unmatched. Germline V gene sequence: CDR1 MDHEN, CDR2 SYDVKM. The CDR3 length is 14 residues. This clone has just one count. The antigen is undetermined. Clones were sequenced by immunoSEQ multiplex PCR, and TCRdb holds only the in-frame ones, with some missing. Among millions of clones, about 95% were seen once, and the ten largest hold about 1.1%. CD45RO negativity and positive selection for CCR7 defined naive CD8 cells, a population that excluded terminally differentiated effector memory CD45RA+ cells. The rearrangement links TRBV28 to TRBJ2-1, with 15 bases identical to TRBD2. The clonotype was recovered from a man aged 18 to 30 in good health. The specimen sequenced was naive CD8+ T cells sorted from blood. CDR3 in amino acids: CASSLQGLAGGQFF. DNA of the CDR3: TGTGCCAGCAGTCTCCAGGGACTAGCGGGGGGGCAGTTCTTC.